This T cell receptor beta chain emerged from a study of blood T cell repertoires in COVID-19. Across the study: The United States, Italy and Spain were the sources of the acute and convalescent COVID-19 samples. Sources were T cells, B-cell-depleted T cells, or PBMCs; the material itself was cDNA or gDNA.

Authors' analysis steps: By means of reference gene primer amplification, nucleated cell counts were estimated. TCRdb keeps only in-frame clones here, not all; method: immunoSEQ multiplex PCR. For V, J and clone size, that table is used; D and trimming come from the DNA. The profile shows about 90,000 clones, roughly 84% of them singletons. V was pared by 5 bases and J by 7 bases, with 8 bases between. CDR3 length: 11 residues. CDR1 is SGHVS, CDR2 FNYEAQ, per germline. The sequencing sample was made of peripheral blood. This receptor was identified in a man aged 55 to 70 with acute or convalescent COVID-19. This rearrangement joins TRBV7-6 to TRBJ1-1; D is perhaps TRBD1 (5 bases). This CDR3 reads CASSLGHEAFF. The CDR3 nucleotides read TGTGCCAGCAGCCTAGGACATGAAGCTTTCTTT.